These T cell receptor beta chains were read from a single sample in a study of CD8+ T cells in alopecia areata. The data were produced by immunoSEQ multiplex PCR, yet TCRdb's version contains in-frame clones alone and is incomplete. The sample comprises 90,000 to 100,000 clones, roughly 41% of which are singletons, and about 1.4% rests with the top ten. Input material: CD4+ T cells sorted from blood. Receptors originate from a human donor with alopecia areata. Each CDR3 is given with its conserved first and last residue. D genes are given only for firm matches. The size field is filled for only some rows; it gives once, few, many or a size class.

clone size | J gene | CDR3 length | D gene | V gene | CDR3 protein | CDR3 DNA
NA | TRBJ2-3 | 11 | NA | TRBV29-1 | CSVDRGNTQYF | TGCAGCGTGGACCGGGGTAATACGCAGTATTTT
NA | TRBJ2-1 | 11 | NA | TRBV29-1 | CSVEVRHEQFF | TGCAGCGTTGAAGTTCGCCATGAGCAGTTCTTC
NA | TRBJ1-2 | 14 | TRBD1 | TRBV4-1 | CASSPDGTGFSYTF | TGCGCCAGCAGCCCTGACGGGACAGGGTTTAGCTACACCTTC
NA | TRBJ2-7 | 14 | TRBD1 | TRBV29-1 | CSVARGTGSSEQYF | TGCAGCGTTGCTCGGGGGACAGGGTCCTCCGAGCAGTACTTC
NA | TRBJ1-1 | 13 | NA | TRBV30 | CAWSMTGNTEAFF | TGTGCCTGGAGTATGACAGGGAACACTGAAGCTTTCTTT
once | TRBJ2-3 | 13 | NA | TRBV2 | CASSGTSPGGQYF | TGTGCCAGCAGTGGAACTAGCCCTGGCGGGCAGTATTTT
NA | TRBJ2-7 | 15 | NA | TRBV5-6 | CASSLYGGRIDEQYF | TGTGCCAGCAGCTTGTATGGGGGGCGCATAGACGAGCAGTACTTC
few | TRBJ2-1 | 17 | TRBD2 | TRBV29-1 | CSVAGLAGGTILGEQFF | TGCAGCGTTGCTGGCCTAGCGGGAGGAACCATTTTGGGTGAGCAGTTCTTC
NA | TRBJ2-2 | 11 | NA | TRBV30 | CAWSPPGELFF | TGTGCCTGGAGTCCCCCCGGGGAGCTGTTTTTT
few | TRBJ2-2 | 14 | NA | TRBV14 | CASSQGLRTGELFF | TGTGCCAGCAGCCAAGGGCTACGCACCGGGGAGCTGTTTTTT
few | TRBJ1-1 | 13 | NA | TRBV18 | CASSPGIGTEAFF | TGTGCCAGCTCACCAGGGATCGGCACTGAAGCTTTCTTT
NA | TRBJ2-7 | 15 | TRBD1 | TRBV5-4 | CASSLLSGQGYEQYF | TGTGCCAGCAGCTTGCTTTCCGGACAGGGCTACGAGCAGTACTTC
NA | TRBJ2-6 | 10 | NA | TRBV20-1 | CSAGANVLTF | TGCAGTGCTGGGGCCAACGTCCTGACTTTC
few | TRBJ1-1 | 13 | NA | TRBV7-2 | CASSLAGQGRAFF | TGTGCCAGCAGCTTAGCGGGGCAGGGACGAGCTTTCTTT
NA | TRBJ2-5 | 15 | TRBD2 | TRBV5-4 | CASSSSGRRRETQYF | TGTGCCAGCAGCTCTAGCGGGAGACGACGGGAGACCCAGTACTTC
NA | TRBJ2-4 | 12 | TRBD1 | TRBV28 | CASRPGQGVSSF | TGTGCCAGCAGACCTGGACAGGGGGTATCGAGCTTC
NA | TRBJ1-2 | 14 | NA | TRBV9 | CASSLSGALAGYTF | TGTGCCAGCAGCTTATCCGGGGCCCTGGCTGGCTACACCTTC
NA | TRBJ2-7 | 10 | NA | TRBV23-1 | CASSPPEQYF | TGCGCCAGCAGCCCTCCCGAGCAGTACTTC
NA | TRBJ2-5 | 11 | NA | TRBV20-1 | CSVPLSETQYF | TGCAGTGTACCATTGTCAGAGACCCAGTACTTC
once | TRBJ2-2 | 14 | NA | TRBV5-1 | CASSTWTVTGELFF | TGCGCCAGCAGCACGTGGACAGTCACCGGGGAGCTGTTTTTT
once | TRBJ1-1 | 14 | NA | TRBV5-1 | CASSPTKTVTEAFF | TGCGCCAGCAGCCCTACCAAGACTGTCACTGAAGCTTTCTTT
NA | TRBJ1-2 | 13 | NA | TRBV5-6 | CASSLRGRYGYTF | TGTGCCAGCAGCTTGAGGGGGAGATATGGCTACACCTTC
NA | TRBJ1-5 | 13 | NA | TRBV30 | CAASGGSDQPQHF | TGTGCCGCGTCGGGGGGTAGTGATCAGCCCCAGCATTTT
few | TRBJ2-1 | 13 | NA | TRBV7-2 | CASSLADTTEQFF | TGTGCCAGCAGCTTAGCGGATACTACTGAGCAGTTCTTC
NA | TRBJ2-1 | 12 | TRBD2 | TRBV11-2 | CASSLDGRAEFF | TGTGCCAGCAGCTTAGACGGGAGGGCCGAGTTCTTC
NA | TRBJ2-7 | 15 | TRBD1 | TRBV2 | CASSGPGQGFFGQYF | TGTGCCAGCAGTGGGCCGGGACAGGGGTTCTTTGGGCAGTACTTC
once | TRBJ2-7 | 15 | NA | TRBV6-1 | CASSEGGLRSYEQYF | TGTGCCAGCAGTGAAGGGGGGCTAAGGTCCTACGAGCAGTACTTC
NA | TRBJ2-3 | 11 | NA | TRBV5-1 | CASSLADTQYF | TGCGCCAGCAGCTTGGCCGATACGCAGTATTTT
NA | TRBJ2-5 | 17 | NA | TRBV4-1 | CASSQDLLGLPSETQYF | TGCGCCAGCAGCCAAGATCTCCTCGGCCTGCCTTCTGAGACCCAGTACTTC
NA | TRBJ2-7 | 14 | TRBD1 | TRBV18 | CASSPYGTGYEQYF | TGTGCCAGCTCACCATATGGGACAGGCTACGAGCAGTACTTC
NA | TRBJ1-2 | 15 | NA | TRBV25-1 | CASSESLRQNYGYTF | TGTGCCAGCAGTGAATCGTTGAGACAGAACTATGGCTACACCTTC
few | TRBJ2-3 | 15 | TRBD1 | TRBV5-8 | CASSLWTGGTDTQYF | TGTGCCAGCAGCCTATGGACAGGAGGCACAGATACGCAGTATTTT
few | TRBJ2-7 | 14 | NA | TRBV27 | CASSLSWGPGEQYF | TGTGCCAGCAGTTTATCGTGGGGGCCGGGAGAGCAGTACTTC
NA | TRBJ2-1 | 11 | NA | TRBV30 | CAWTTPAGRFF | TGTGCCTGGACCACCCCGGCAGGGAGGTTCTTC
NA | TRBJ2-3 | 15 | NA | TRBV14 | CASSQDYYLTDTQYF | TGTGCCAGCAGCCAAGACTATTATCTCACAGATACGCAGTATTTT
few | TRBJ1-1 | 12 | NA | TRBV2 | CASKRLGPEAFF | TGTGCCAGCAAACGCTTAGGCCCCGAAGCTTTCTTT
NA | TRBJ1-2 | 12 | NA | TRBV30 | CAWGRVGYGYTF | TGTGCCTGGGGCCGGGTGGGCTATGGCTACACCTTC
NA | TRBJ1-2 | 14 | NA | TRBV4-1 | CASSQAGQNYGYTF | TGCGCCAGCAGCCAAGCCGGACAGAACTATGGCTACACCTTC
NA | TRBJ2-1 | 15 | NA | TRBV7-2 | CASSLSRQTPNEQFF | TGTGCCAGCAGCTTATCCAGACAGACTCCCAATGAGCAGTTCTTC
few | TRBJ1-5 | 13 | TRBD1 | TRBV29-1 | CSVMTGGNQPQHF | TGCAGCGTTATGACAGGGGGCAATCAGCCCCAGCATTTT
NA | TRBJ1-1 | 15 | NA | TRBV30 | CAWSIGVRRNTEAFF | TGTGCCTGGAGCATAGGGGTGAGAAGGAACACTGAAGCTTTCTTT